This is a list of T cell receptor beta chains from one sample in a study of TIL therapy for anti-PD-1-resistant metastatic lung cancer. Using immunoSEQ multiplex PCR, the repertoire was profiled, and TCRdb retains in-frame clones only, with some absent. The repertoire holds some 12,000 clones, with roughly 60% as singletons. The material was tumor tissue, obtained at baseline. These TCRs come from a person aged 25 to 85 with non-small cell lung cancer. CDR3s include the opening cysteine and the closing phenylalanine or tryptophan. Each record gives: V gene, J gene, D gene, clone size, CDR3 DNA, CDR3 protein. The D gene is left open where the match is weak. Only part of the rows carry a size: once, few, many, or a class if the clone is expanded.

V: TRBV4-1
J: TRBJ2-3
D: NA
size: NA
DNA: TGCGCCAGCAGCCAAGATCTAGGCACGGGGGCCACAGATACGCAGTATTTT
CDR3: CASSQDLGTGATDTQYF

V: TRBV5-1
J: TRBJ2-7
D: NA
size: NA
DNA: TGCGCCAGCAGCTTGCTGGCAGAGAGCACCTACGAGCAGTACTTC
CDR3: CASSLLAESTYEQYF

V: TRBV5-6
J: TRBJ2-6
D: NA
size: NA
DNA: TGTGCCAGCAGCTTGATGGGAACTGGGGCCAACGTCCTGACTTTC
CDR3: CASSLMGTGANVLTF

V: TRBV5-5
J: TRBJ1-2
D: NA
size: NA
DNA: TGTGCCAGCAGCTTACAGGAGGGGTCATGGTATGGCTACACCTTC
CDR3: CASSLQEGSWYGYTF

V: TRBV5-1
J: TRBJ2-6
D: TRBD1
size: NA
DNA: TGCGCCAGCAGCCACGACAGGGGAGGCGCTGGGGCCAACGTCCTGACTTTC
CDR3: CASSHDRGGAGANVLTF

V: TRBV5-1
J: TRBJ2-7
D: TRBD2
size: few
DNA: TGCGCCAGCAGCTTGGCCTGGGGGGGTTATTACGAGCAGTACTTC
CDR3: CASSLAWGGYYEQYF

V: TRBV10-1
J: TRBJ1-4
D: NA
size: NA
DNA: TGCGCCAGCAGTGACTTATCCGGGACGGTGAATGAAAAACTGTTTTTT
CDR3: CASSDLSGTVNEKLFF

V: TRBV27
J: TRBJ2-7
D: NA
size: once
DNA: TGTGCCAGCAGGACGACTAAAGCCAGCTACGAGCAGTACTTC
CDR3: CASRTTKASYEQYF

V: TRBV19
J: TRBJ1-1
D: NA
size: few
DNA: TGTGCCAGTAGTATGGGGGCGGTCTCCGAAGCTTTCTTT
CDR3: CASSMGAVSEAFF

V: TRBV6-2/TRBV6-3
J: TRBJ2-5
D: TRBD2
size: NA
DNA: TGTGCCAGCAGTTTCCTGACTAGCGGACCCACTAGGGAGACCCAGTACTTC
CDR3: CASSFLTSGPTRETQYF

V: TRBV4-1
J: TRBJ1-3
D: NA
size: NA
DNA: TGCGCCAGCAGCCAAGATCTTCTAGCGCTAAACACCATATATTTT
CDR3: CASSQDLLALNTIYF

V: TRBV27
J: TRBJ2-7
D: NA
size: NA
DNA: TGTGCCAGCAGTTCGGCCGGGGCTTTGCACGAGCAGTACTTC
CDR3: CASSSAGALHEQYF

V: TRBV13
J: TRBJ2-3
D: TRBD2
size: NA
DNA: TGTGCCAGCAGCTTGGAGCGGGGGCCCGTCACAGATACGCAGTATTTT
CDR3: CASSLERGPVTDTQYF

V: TRBV30
J: TRBJ1-5
D: NA
size: NA
DNA: TGTGCCTGGAGTCCGGGGTCCGGGCAAGAGCCCCAGCATTTT
CDR3: CAWSPGSGQEPQHF

V: TRBV6-5
J: TRBJ2-7
D: NA
size: NA
DNA: TGTGCCAGCAGTTACTCGATGACGTACGAGCAGTACTTC
CDR3: CASSYSMTYEQYF

V: TRBV7-2
J: TRBJ1-2
D: NA
size: NA
DNA: TGTGCCAGCAGCCCAGGACTCTATGGCTACACCTTC
CDR3: CASSPGLYGYTF

V: TRBV4-1
J: TRBJ2-1
D: NA
size: NA
DNA: TGCGCCAGCAGCAGGACCGGAGGGGATGAGCAGTTCTTC
CDR3: CASSRTGGDEQFF

V: TRBV5-1
J: TRBJ2-7
D: TRBD2
size: NA
DNA: TGCGCCAGCAGGCATACTAGCGGGAGTTTAGTTTACGAGCAGTACTTC
CDR3: CASRHTSGSLVYEQYF

V: TRBV10-1
J: TRBJ1-5
D: TRBD1
size: NA
DNA: TGCGCCAGCAGTGCCGGGACAGGGGCGCCTCAGCCCCAGCATTTT
CDR3: CASSAGTGAPQPQHF

V: TRBV6-5
J: TRBJ1-2
D: TRBD1
size: NA
DNA: TGTGCCAGCAGACCTATCGACAGGGTAGGCTACACCTTC
CDR3: CASRPIDRVGYTF

V: TRBV4-1
J: TRBJ2-7
D: NA
size: NA
DNA: TGCGCCAGCAGCCAAGCGTGGATTGGGGACGGCTCCTACGAGCAGTACTTC
CDR3: CASSQAWIGDGSYEQYF

V: TRBV11-2
J: TRBJ1-3
D: TRBD1
size: NA
DNA: TGTGCCAGCAGCTTCAGACAGGGCTCTGGAAACACCATATATTTT
CDR3: CASSFRQGSGNTIYF

V: TRBV4-1
J: TRBJ2-7
D: NA
size: medium-sized
DNA: TGCGCCAGCAGCCAAGATTCGGAGGGGCGCTACGAGCAGTACTTC
CDR3: CASSQDSEGRYEQYF

V: TRBV10-1
J: TRBJ2-1
D: TRBD2
size: medium-sized
DNA: TGCGCCAGCAGTGAACGAGCGGGAGATTACAATGAGCAGTTCTTC
CDR3: CASSERAGDYNEQFF

V: TRBV29-1
J: TRBJ2-1
D: TRBD1
size: few
DNA: TGCAGCGGAAGGACAGGGGGGGCGGGTGAGCAGTTCTTC
CDR3: CSGRTGGAGEQFF

V: TRBV19
J: TRBJ1-2
D: TRBD1
size: NA
DNA: TGTGCCAGTAGTATCCAGGGACAGGTTTATGGCTACACCTTC
CDR3: CASSIQGQVYGYTF

V: TRBV14
J: TRBJ2-7
D: TRBD1
size: few
DNA: TGTGCCAGCAGCCAAGATCGGGGGACAGGGGGCAGGTTCTACGAGCAGTACTTC
CDR3: CASSQDRGTGGRFYEQYF

V: TRBV6-5
J: TRBJ1-4
D: TRBD1
size: NA
DNA: TGTGCCAGCAGCAGACTGCAGGGGGAGTATGAAAAACTGTTTTTT
CDR3: CASSRLQGEYEKLFF

V: TRBV5-5
J: TRBJ2-5
D: NA
size: NA
DNA: TGTGCCAGCAGCCTGACACTAGAGACCCAGTACTTC
CDR3: CASSLTLETQYF

V: TRBV5-1
J: TRBJ1-6
D: NA
size: NA
DNA: TGCGCCAGCAGCTTGGAGGCAGGGAATTCACCCCTCCACTTT
CDR3: CASSLEAGNSPLHF

V: TRBV7-3
J: TRBJ2-2
D: NA
size: medium-sized
DNA: TGTGCCAGCAGCCCTCGTGCCGCCGGGGAGCTGTTTTTT
CDR3: CASSPRAAGELFF

V: TRBV5-1
J: TRBJ2-5
D: NA
size: medium-sized
DNA: TGCGCCAGCAGCTTGGCTGCGGACCTCCCACAAGAGACCCAGTACTTC
CDR3: CASSLAADLPQETQYF

V: TRBV11-2
J: TRBJ2-7
D: TRBD1
size: NA
DNA: TGTGCCAGCACTACCAACGGACAGGCCACCTACGAGCAGTACTTC
CDR3: CASTTNGQATYEQYF

V: TRBV6-1
J: TRBJ1-3
D: NA
size: few
DNA: TGTGCCAGCAGTGCCCCCACGATGAGCTCTGGAAACACCATATATTTT
CDR3: CASSAPTMSSGNTIYF

V: TRBV4-1
J: TRBJ2-3
D: NA
size: NA
DNA: TGCGCCAGCAGCCAAGAAGGGAGAAACACAGATACGCAGTATTTT
CDR3: CASSQEGRNTDTQYF

V: TRBV5-3
J: TRBJ2-7
D: TRBD1
size: NA
DNA: TGTGCCAGAAGCTTGGAGGGACAGGGCTGGTTGAGCTACGAGCAGTACTTC
CDR3: CARSLEGQGWLSYEQYF

V: TRBV27
J: TRBJ2-2
D: NA
size: NA
DNA: TGTGCCAGCAGTTCCGGGGGCCACACCGGGGAGCTGTTTTTT
CDR3: CASSSGGHTGELFF

V: TRBV19
J: TRBJ2-6
D: NA
size: NA
DNA: TGTGCCAGTAGGGGCAGGACGGGGACGCGAGGGGCCAACGTCCTGACTTTC
CDR3: CASRGRTGTRGANVLTF

V: TRBV5-6
J: TRBJ1-1
D: NA
size: medium-sized
DNA: TGTGCCAGCAGCTTGGTAGCGGGGGTGGGCACTGAAGCTTTCTTT
CDR3: CASSLVAGVGTEAFF

V: TRBV2
J: TRBJ1-4
D: NA
size: NA
DNA: TGTGCCAGCAGTGAAGGGCGGGCAACTAATGAAAAACTGTTTTTT
CDR3: CASSEGRATNEKLFF

V: TRBV24-1
J: TRBJ2-2
D: TRBD2
size: few
DNA: TGTGCCACCAGTGAGCGGGAGCGGGAGCTGTTTTTT
CDR3: CATSERERELFF

V: TRBV11-2
J: TRBJ1-1
D: TRBD1
size: NA
DNA: TGTGCCAGCAGCTTCGACAGGGGGCGGACTGAAGCTTTCTTT
CDR3: CASSFDRGRTEAFF

V: TRBV19
J: TRBJ1-2
D: TRBD1
size: NA
DNA: TGTGCCAGTAGTATACAGGGGGACCTAAAGGGCTACACCTTC
CDR3: CASSIQGDLKGYTF

V: TRBV18
J: TRBJ1-2
D: NA
size: NA
DNA: TGTGCCAGCTCACTTCTGAGGGGACTTAGCGGAGCTAACTATGGCTACACCTTC
CDR3: CASSLLRGLSGANYGYTF

V: TRBV5-4
J: TRBJ1-1
D: NA
size: few
DNA: TGTGCCAGCAGCAGTTGGGTACCGGGAAGGACTGAAGCTTTCTTT
CDR3: CASSSWVPGRTEAFF

V: TRBV7-9
J: TRBJ2-1
D: TRBD2
size: NA
DNA: TGTGCCAGCAGCCGGAATCGGACTAGCGGATCCAATGAGCAGTTCTTC
CDR3: CASSRNRTSGSNEQFF

V: TRBV28
J: TRBJ2-7
D: NA
size: NA
DNA: TGTGCCAGCAGTTCGCTCGAGGGGGGGTTCCCCTACGAGCAGTACTTC
CDR3: CASSSLEGGFPYEQYF

V: TRBV5-5
J: TRBJ2-5
D: NA
size: few
DNA: TGTGCCAGCAGCTTGGTCCCGGCGTACCAAGAGACCCAGTACTTC
CDR3: CASSLVPAYQETQYF

V: TRBV5-1
J: TRBJ2-7
D: TRBD1
size: NA
DNA: TGCGCCAGCAGCTCCCGCCGGGACAGGGGGCTGCCCCCTCCCTACGAGCAGTACTTC
CDR3: CASSSRRDRGLPPPYEQYF

V: TRBV7-6
J: TRBJ1-1
D: NA
size: NA
DNA: TGTGCCAGCAGCTTGACGGCGTTCACTGAAGCTTTCTTT
CDR3: CASSLTAFTEAFF

V: TRBV5-1
J: TRBJ2-2
D: NA
size: few
DNA: TGCGCCAGCAGCTTGATGACAGTTGTCACCGGGGAGCTGTTTTTT
CDR3: CASSLMTVVTGELFF

V: TRBV18
J: TRBJ2-3
D: NA
size: once
DNA: TGTGCCAGCTCAGGAACCGTCTCAGATACGCAGTATTTT
CDR3: CASSGTVSDTQYF